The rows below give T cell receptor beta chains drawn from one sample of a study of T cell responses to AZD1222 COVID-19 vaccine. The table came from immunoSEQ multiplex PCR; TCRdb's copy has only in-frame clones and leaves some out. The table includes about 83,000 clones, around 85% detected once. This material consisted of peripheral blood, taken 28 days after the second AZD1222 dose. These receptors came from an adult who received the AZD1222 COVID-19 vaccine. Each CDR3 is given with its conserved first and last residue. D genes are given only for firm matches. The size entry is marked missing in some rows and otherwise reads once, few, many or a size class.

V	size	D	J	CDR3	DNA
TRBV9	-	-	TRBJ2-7	CASSKRTASYEQYF	TGTGCCAGCAGCAAGCGGACGGCTTCCTACGAGCAGTACTTC
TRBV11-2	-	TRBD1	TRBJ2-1	CASSYSGTGDEQFF	TGTGCCAGCAGCTACTCCGGGACAGGGGACGAGCAGTTCTTC
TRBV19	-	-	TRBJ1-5	CASSIDGNQPQHF	TGTGCCAGTAGTATAGACGGGAATCAGCCCCAGCATTTT
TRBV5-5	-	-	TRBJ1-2	CASSSPPGEVYGYTF	TGTGCCAGCAGCTCACCCCCGGGAGAAGTCTATGGCTACACCTTC
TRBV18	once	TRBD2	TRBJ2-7	CASSPSGGVSGYGQYF	TGTGCCAGCTCACCATCGGGAGGGGTATCGGGCTACGGGCAGTACTTC
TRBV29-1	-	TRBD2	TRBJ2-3	CSGTRGSAGGTQYF	TGCAGCGGGACGCGGGGGTCCGCAGGAGGGACGCAGTATTTT
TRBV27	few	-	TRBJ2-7	CASSYNQEQYF	TGTGCCAGCAGTTACAATCAAGAGCAGTACTTC
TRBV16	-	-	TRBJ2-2	CASSDEGNGELFF	TGTGCCAGCAGCGACGAAGGAAACGGGGAGCTGTTTTTT
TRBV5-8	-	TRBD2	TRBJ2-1	CASSFWGGSGEQFF	TGTGCCAGCAGCTTTTGGGGGGGATCTGGAGAGCAGTTCTTC
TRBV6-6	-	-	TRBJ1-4	CASGWDGATNEKLFF	TGTGCCAGCGGCTGGGACGGAGCAACTAATGAAAAACTGTTTTTT
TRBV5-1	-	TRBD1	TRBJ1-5	CASSPQTGSQPQHF	TGCGCCAGCAGCCCCCAGACAGGGAGTCAGCCCCAGCATTTT
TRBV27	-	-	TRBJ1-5	CASSFRGGVNQPQHF	TGTGCCAGCAGTTTTCGGGGGGGCGTCAATCAGCCCCAGCATTTT
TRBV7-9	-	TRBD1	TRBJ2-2	CASSRPTGGSGELFF	TGTGCCAGCAGCCGCCCGACAGGGGGCTCCGGGGAGCTGTTTTTT
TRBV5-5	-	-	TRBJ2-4	CASSQREAGSRNIQYF	TGTGCCAGCAGCCAGAGGGAGGCAGGGTCGCGAAACATTCAGTACTTC
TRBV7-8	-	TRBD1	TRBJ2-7	CASSLALKGAVRSYEQYF	TGTGCCAGCAGCTTAGCGTTAAAGGGGGCTGTGAGATCCTACGAGCAGTACTTC
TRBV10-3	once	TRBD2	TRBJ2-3	CAISVFAGGPDTQYF	TGTGCCATCAGTGTTTTTGCGGGAGGCCCCGATACGCAGTATTTT